The clone carrying this T cell receptor (beta chain) showed up just a few times. Its antigen is not known. This specimen comes from a study of shared clonotypes between healthy human individuals. Selected positively for CCR7 and CD45RO-negative, naive CD8 cells excluded terminally differentiated effector memory CD45RA+ cells. Per the study methods: In the immunoSEQ data, sequences were junction-only and lacked quality scores, so filtering differed. Assay used: immunoSEQ multiplex PCR; TCRdb lists only in-frame clones, some missing. The V and J calls and clone size were taken over from that table, and D and trimming were inferred from the DNA. The sample has some 2,100,000 clones; roughly 91% are singletons. V was cut by 5 bases and J by 4 bases, with 22 bases left in between. Germline V lookup: CDR1 KGHSH, CDR2 LQKENI. This CDR3 is 17 amino acids long. Whole-study results and caveats: On the whole, naive subsets had larger estimated richness than memory subsets had.

The clonotype originates from a man aged 18 to 29 in good health. Some clones in this sample may be carry-over from other donors' samples. The chain links TRBV18 to TRBJ2-3, with D perhaps matching TRBD2 (6 bases). Sequenced: naive CD8+ T cells from PBMCs. This CDR3 reads CASSRSRVGSSPDTQYF. As DNA, the CDR3 is TGTGCCAGCTCAAGATCGCGTGTCGGGAGTTCACCAGATACGCAGTATTTT.